This is a list of T cell receptor beta chains from one sample in a study of vaccination effects on CD4 cells after COVID-19. These receptors lack a known antigen. Clones were sequenced by immunoSEQ multiplex PCR, and TCRdb holds only the in-frame ones, with some missing. The data contain tens of thousands of clones, around 69% of them singletons. This sample comprised CD4+ T cells from PBMCs cultured without peptide, obtained after COVID-19 vaccination. These receptors all come from a human donor who received a COVID-19 vaccine. The CDR3 runs from the conserved cysteine through the conserved F or W. The order of the fields is V gene, J gene, clone size, D gene, CDR3 DNA, CDR3 protein. The D gene is left open where the match is weak. Size values are once, few and many counts, or a class for expanded clones, and some rows have none.

TRBV28	TRBJ1-5	NA	NA	TGTGCCAGCAATTCAGGGAGGTATCAGCCCCAGCATTTT	CASNSGRYQPQHF
TRBV12-3/TRBV12-4	TRBJ2-1	once	TRBD2	TGTGCCAGCAGTCCATACGGGGGGGAGCAGTTCTTC	CASSPYGGEQFF
TRBV28	TRBJ1-5	once	NA	TGTGCCAGCAGTTTATCTTCGGGGGGCCCCCAGCATTTT	CASSLSSGGPQHF
TRBV6-5	TRBJ2-2	NA	TRBD1	TGTGCCAGCAGTTTGACAGGGGGCGGAGGAACCGGGGAGCTGTTTTTT	CASSLTGGGGTGELFF
TRBV5-5	TRBJ1-3	few	NA	TGTGCCAGCAGCGGGTTTTTTGGAAACACCATATATTTT	CASSGFFGNTIYF
TRBV28	TRBJ2-2	NA	NA	TGTGCCAGCATCGGACAGCTAAACACCGGGGAGCTGTTTTTT	CASIGQLNTGELFF
TRBV18	TRBJ1-1	once	TRBD1	TGTGCCAGCTCACAAGGACAGGGGCACACTGAAGCTTTCTTT	CASSQGQGHTEAFF
TRBV18	TRBJ2-1	NA	NA	TGTGCCAGCTCTAAGGACATTAGCTCCTACAATGAGCAGTTCTTC	CASSKDISSYNEQFF
TRBV5-6	TRBJ2-5	NA	TRBD1	TGTGCCAGCAGCTTGTTTACAGGGGGATACCAAGAGACCCAGTACTTC	CASSLFTGGYQETQYF
TRBV29-1	TRBJ1-1	few	NA	TGCAGCATCGCCAGGACAGTGGGGACTGAAGCTTTCTTT	CSIARTVGTEAFF
TRBV4-2	TRBJ1-4	NA	NA	TGTGCCAGCAGCCAAGATCCGGAGCCTAATGAAAAACTGTTTTTT	CASSQDPEPNEKLFF
TRBV3-1/TRBV3-2	TRBJ1-1	NA	NA	TGTGCCAGCAGCCGACAGGCCGAAGCTTTCTTT	CASSRQAEAFF
TRBV6-2/TRBV6-3	TRBJ1-5	once	TRBD1	TGTGCCAGCAGTTATTGGGGACAGAGTAATCAGCCCCAGCATTTT	CASSYWGQSNQPQHF
TRBV28	TRBJ1-2	NA	NA	TGTGCCAGCAGTTCTCCAACCCCTATAAGTGGCTACACCTTC	CASSSPTPISGYTF
TRBV14	TRBJ2-3	NA	NA	TGTGCCAGCAGCCAAGATTGGTCTAAGACCGCCCCCACAGATACGCAGTATTTT	CASSQDWSKTAPTDTQYF
TRBV9	TRBJ1-1	NA	NA	TGTGCCAGCAGCGTAGCGGAGACTGAAGCTTTCTTT	CASSVAETEAFF
TRBV19	TRBJ2-6	NA	NA	TGTGCCAGTAGTATAGTTGACCTAGTTGGGTCTGGGGCCAACGTCCTGACTTTC	CASSIVDLVGSGANVLTF
TRBV5-8	TRBJ1-3	NA	NA	TGTGCCAGCAGCCTCCCAGGCGGGGGCGCGGATTTTAGTCCTGGAAACACCATATATTTT	CASSLPGGGADFSPGNTIYF
TRBV5-1	TRBJ2-3	NA	TRBD2	TGCGCCAGCAGCTTGGAACCTAGCGGGGGCGGAGATACGCAGTATTTT	CASSLEPSGGGDTQYF
TRBV7-3	TRBJ2-3	NA	NA	TGTGCCAGCAGCTTAGACAGAGGGAGCACAGATACGCAGTATTTT	CASSLDRGSTDTQYF
TRBV4-1	TRBJ1-1	NA	TRBD1	TGCGCCAGCAGCCAAGCATCTCAGGGGGCAGCGAACACTGAAGCTTTCTTT	CASSQASQGAANTEAFF
TRBV6-6	TRBJ1-6	NA	NA	TGTGCCAGCCACACGAGCTCCTATAATTCACCCCTCCACTTT	CASHTSSYNSPLHF
TRBV9	TRBJ2-3	NA	TRBD2	TGTGCCAGCAGCGTACGGAGCGGGGGGGCGGGAAGCACAGATACGCAGTATTTT	CASSVRSGGAGSTDTQYF
TRBV7-3	TRBJ1-2	NA	NA	TGTGCCAGCAGCTTCGCAGGGGTTGGTGGCTACACCTTC	CASSFAGVGGYTF
TRBV6-1	TRBJ2-1	NA	TRBD2	TGTGCCAGCAGTGACCCCGGGACTAGCATAGGCAATGAGCAGTTCTTC	CASSDPGTSIGNEQFF
TRBV18	TRBJ1-1	once	TRBD1	TGTGCCAGCTCACCCGACTCAGGGGGCACTGAAGCTTTTTTT	CASSPDSGGTEAFF
TRBV6-2/TRBV6-3	TRBJ2-3	NA	NA	TGTGCCAGCAGTTACGGCGGGGCCGGAATAGGAGATACGCAGTATTTT	CASSYGGAGIGDTQYF
TRBV29-1	TRBJ1-1	NA	NA	TGCAGCGTTATGGGCACAGGGATATCTGAAGCTTTCTTT	CSVMGTGISEAFF
TRBV6-4	TRBJ2-5	NA	TRBD2	TGTGCCAGCAGACCCCCCAGCGGGGTGGAGACCCAGTACTTC	CASRPPSGVETQYF
TRBV3-1/TRBV3-2	TRBJ1-2	NA	NA	TGTGCCAGCAGCCAAGCTAACTATGGCTACACCTTC	CASSQANYGYTF
TRBV24-1	TRBJ2-3	once	NA	TGTGCCACCAGTGATTTGCGCAGGGCCATAGATACGCAGTATTTT	CATSDLRRAIDTQYF
TRBV19	TRBJ2-1	NA	NA	TGTGCCAGTACCGGTCTGGGGGACGTCAGGGAGCAGTTCTTC	CASTGLGDVREQFF
TRBV7-2	TRBJ1-1	NA	TRBD1	TGTGCCAGCAGCTCAACAGGGGGCTCTGAAGCTTTCTTT	CASSSTGGSEAFF
TRBV19	TRBJ1-4	few	NA	TGTGCCAGTAGTATGATTGGGCGTAATGAAAAACTGTTTTTT	CASSMIGRNEKLFF